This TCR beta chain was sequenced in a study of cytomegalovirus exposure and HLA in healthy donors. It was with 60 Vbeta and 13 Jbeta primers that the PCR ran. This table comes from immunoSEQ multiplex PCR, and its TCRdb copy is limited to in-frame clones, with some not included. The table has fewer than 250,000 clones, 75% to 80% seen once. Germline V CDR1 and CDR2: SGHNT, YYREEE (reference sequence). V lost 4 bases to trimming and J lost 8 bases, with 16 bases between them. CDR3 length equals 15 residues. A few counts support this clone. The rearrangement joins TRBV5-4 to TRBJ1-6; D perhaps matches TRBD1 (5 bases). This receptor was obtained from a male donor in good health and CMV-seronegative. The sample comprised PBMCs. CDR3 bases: TGTGCCAGCAGCGTGACGGGTTCAGGGTATTCACCCCTCCACTTT. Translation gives CASSVTGSGYSPLHF.